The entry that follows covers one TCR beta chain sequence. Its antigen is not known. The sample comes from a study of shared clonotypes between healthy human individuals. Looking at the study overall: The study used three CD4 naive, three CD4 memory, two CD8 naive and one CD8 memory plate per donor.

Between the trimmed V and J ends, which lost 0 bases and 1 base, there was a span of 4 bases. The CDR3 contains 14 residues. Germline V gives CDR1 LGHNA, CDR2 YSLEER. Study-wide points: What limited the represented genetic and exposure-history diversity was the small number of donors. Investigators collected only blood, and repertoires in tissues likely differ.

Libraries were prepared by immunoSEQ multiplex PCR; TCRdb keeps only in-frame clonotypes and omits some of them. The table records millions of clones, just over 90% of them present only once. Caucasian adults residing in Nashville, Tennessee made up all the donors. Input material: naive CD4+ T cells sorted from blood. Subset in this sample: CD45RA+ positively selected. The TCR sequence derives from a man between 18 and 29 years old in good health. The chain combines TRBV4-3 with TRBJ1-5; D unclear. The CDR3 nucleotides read TGCGCCAGCAGCCAAGATAGAAGCAATCAGCCCCAGCATTTT. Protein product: CASSQDRSNQPQHF.